This TCR beta chain originates from a study of CD8+ T cells in alopecia areata. V was shortened by 5 bases and J by 1 base, with 18 bases between the two germline ends. Germline V CDR1 and CDR2: LNHDA, SQIVND (reference sequence). This CDR3 contains 17 residues. TCR sequencing used cDNA made by reverse transcription of extracted RNA. Repertoires were generated with immunoSEQ multiplex PCR, while TCRdb's copy carries only in-frame clones and drops some. The table lists 150,000 or so clones, just over 65% of them singletons. Regarding treatment: oral pan-JAK inhibitor, 5-10 mg twice daily. This clone was seen only a few times.

The genes are TRBV19 and TRBJ1-5; no reliable D call. This sequence originates from a human donor with alopecia areata. The sample was CD4+ T cells sorted from blood, taken at week 4, from a patient treated with tofacitinib. The CDR3 loop is CASSLSWPPSSNQPQHF. The CDR3 DNA reads TGTGCCAGTAGTCTTTCCTGGCCTCCATCCAGCAATCAGCCCCAGCATTTT.